The present entry profiles one T cell receptor beta chain with its context. The data derive from a study of blood T cell repertoires in COVID-19. Study as a whole: The United States, Italy and Spain were the sources of the acute and convalescent COVID-19 samples. PBMCs, B-cell-depleted T cells, or T cells provided the cDNA or gDNA that made up the material.

Source study methods: Amplification with reference gene primers provided the estimates of nucleated cell counts. Assay: immunoSEQ multiplex PCR; the TCRdb copy retains only in-frame clones and omits some. V and J calls and clone size are as listed in that table; D and trimming were resolved from the DNA. The table records roughly 500,000 clones, 70% to 90% of them present only once. Germline V CDR1 and CDR2: LGHDT, YNNKEL (reference sequence). This CDR3 contains 15 residues. The germline V and J ends were trimmed by 0 bases and 4 bases, with 12 bases remaining between them. The TCR comes from a human donor in a cohort sampled during active COVID-19. The sequenced sample consisted of peripheral blood. The chain combines TRBV3-1 (or the pseudogene TRBV3-2) with TRBJ2-5; D not resolved. CDR3 protein: CASSQDSHPLETQYF. CDR3 bases: TGTGCCAGCAGCCAAGACTCACATCCCCTAGAGACCCAGTACTTC.